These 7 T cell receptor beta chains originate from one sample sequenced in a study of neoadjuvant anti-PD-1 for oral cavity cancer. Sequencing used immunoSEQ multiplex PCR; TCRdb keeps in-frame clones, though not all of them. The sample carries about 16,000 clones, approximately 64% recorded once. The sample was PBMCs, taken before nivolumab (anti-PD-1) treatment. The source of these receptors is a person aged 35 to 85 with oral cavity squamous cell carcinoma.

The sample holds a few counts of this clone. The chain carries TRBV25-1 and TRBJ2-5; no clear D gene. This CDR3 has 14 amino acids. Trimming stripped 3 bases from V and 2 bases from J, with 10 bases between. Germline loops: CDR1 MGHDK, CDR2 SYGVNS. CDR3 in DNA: TGTGCCAGCAGTGACCCGGACGGTCAAGAGACCCAGTACTTC. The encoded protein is CASSDPDGQETQYF.

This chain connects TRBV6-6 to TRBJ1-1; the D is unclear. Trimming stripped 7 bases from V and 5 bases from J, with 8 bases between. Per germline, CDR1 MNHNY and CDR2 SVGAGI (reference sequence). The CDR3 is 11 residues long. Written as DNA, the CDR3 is TGTGCCAGCATAGTTGGTACTGAAGCTTTCTTT. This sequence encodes CASIVGTEAFF.

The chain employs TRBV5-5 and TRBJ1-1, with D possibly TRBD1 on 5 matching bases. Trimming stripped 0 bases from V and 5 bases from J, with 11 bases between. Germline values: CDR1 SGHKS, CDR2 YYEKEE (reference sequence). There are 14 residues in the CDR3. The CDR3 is CASSLETGGTEAFF. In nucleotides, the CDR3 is TGTGCCAGCAGCTTGGAAACAGGCGGAACTGAAGCTTTCTTT.

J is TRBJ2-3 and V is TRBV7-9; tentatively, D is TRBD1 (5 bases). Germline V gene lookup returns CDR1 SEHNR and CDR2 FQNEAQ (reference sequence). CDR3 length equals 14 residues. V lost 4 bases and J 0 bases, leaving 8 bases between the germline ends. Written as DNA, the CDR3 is TGTGCCAGCAGCTCAGGGCTTAGCACAGATACGCAGTATTTT. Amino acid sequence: CASSSGLSTDTQYF.

CDR3 in amino acids: CASSPGVAGVPDTQYF. The CDR3 region has the DNA TGTGCCAGCAGCCCGGGAGTAGCGGGAGTCCCAGATACGCAGTATTTT. The chain combines TRBV9 with TRBJ2-3, with 9 bases aligning to TRBD2. V gave up 4 bases and J gave up 4 bases; unmatched junction bases: 10. CDR1 and CDR2 from the germline V gene are SGDLS and YYNGEE. This CDR3 is 16 amino acids long.

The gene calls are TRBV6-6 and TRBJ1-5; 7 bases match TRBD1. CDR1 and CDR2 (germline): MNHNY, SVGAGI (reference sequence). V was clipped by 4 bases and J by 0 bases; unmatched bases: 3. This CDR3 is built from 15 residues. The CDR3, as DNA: TGTGCCAGCAGTTCGCGACAGGGTAGCAATCAGCCCCAGCATTTT. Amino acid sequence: CASSSRQGSNQPQHF.

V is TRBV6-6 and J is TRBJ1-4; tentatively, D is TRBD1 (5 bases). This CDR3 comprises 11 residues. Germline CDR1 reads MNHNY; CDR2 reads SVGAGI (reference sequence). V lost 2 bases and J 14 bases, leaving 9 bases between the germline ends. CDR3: CASSYRGGLFF. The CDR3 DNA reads TGTGCCAGCAGTTACCGGGGGGGGCTGTTTTTT.